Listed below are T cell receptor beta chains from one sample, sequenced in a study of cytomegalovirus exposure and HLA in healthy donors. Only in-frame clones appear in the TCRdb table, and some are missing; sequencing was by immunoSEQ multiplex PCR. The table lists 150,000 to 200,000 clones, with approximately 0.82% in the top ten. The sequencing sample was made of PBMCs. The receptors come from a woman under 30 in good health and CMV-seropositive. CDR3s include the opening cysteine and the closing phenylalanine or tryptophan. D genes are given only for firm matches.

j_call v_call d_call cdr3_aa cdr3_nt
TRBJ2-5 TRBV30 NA CAWRIENQETQYF TGTGCCTGGAGAATAGAAAATCAAGAGACCCAGTACTTC
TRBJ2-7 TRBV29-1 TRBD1 CSVELRTGDYEQYF TGCAGCGTTGAATTGCGGACAGGAGATTACGAGCAGTACTTC
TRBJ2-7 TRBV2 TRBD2 CASATREGPYEQYF TGTGCCAGCGCGACACGGGAGGGCCCTTACGAGCAGTACTTC
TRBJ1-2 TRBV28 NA CASTLGGDNYGYTF TGTGCCAGCACCCTGGGGGGGGATAACTATGGCTACACCTTC
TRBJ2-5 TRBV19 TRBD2 CASRPSGGLQETQYF TGTGCCAGTAGGCCTAGCGGGGGGCTACAAGAGACCCAGTACTTC
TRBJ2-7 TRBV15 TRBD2 CATSRGLAGAYEQYF TGTGCCACCAGCAGAGGACTAGCGGGAGCCTACGAGCAGTACTTC
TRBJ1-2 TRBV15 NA CATSRDQGDGYTF TGTGCCACCAGCAGAGACCAGGGCGATGGCTACACCTTC
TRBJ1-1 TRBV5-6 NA CASSLVPGLNAEAFF TGTGCCAGCAGCTTGGTTCCAGGACTGAACGCTGAAGCTTTCTTT
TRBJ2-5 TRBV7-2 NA CASSSNRGKETQYF TGTGCCAGCAGCTCTAATAGGGGGAAAGAGACCCAGTACTTC
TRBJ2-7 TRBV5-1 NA CASSLGQSDSRTQQYF TGCGCCAGCAGCTTGGGTCAGTCGGACAGCAGGACACAGCAGTACTTC
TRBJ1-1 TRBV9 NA CASSPLGGKEGLTEAFF TGTGCCAGCAGCCCTCTCGGGGGAAAGGAGGGGCTCACTGAAGCTTTCTTT
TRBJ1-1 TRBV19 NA CASSLSLRQTVNTEAFF TGTGCCAGTAGCCTTTCCCTTAGACAGACCGTGAACACTGAAGCTTTCTTT
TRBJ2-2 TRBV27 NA CASSLLGGVNTGELFF TGTGCCAGCAGTTTATTAGGGGGGGTAAACACCGGGGAGCTGTTTTTT
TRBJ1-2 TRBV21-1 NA CASGRTANYGYTF TGTGCCAGCGGCCGGACAGCTAACTATGGCTACACCTTC
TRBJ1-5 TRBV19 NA CASSSSGHYNQPQHF TGTGCCAGTAGTTCTTCGGGACACTACAATCAGCCCCAGCATTTT
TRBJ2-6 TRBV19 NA CASSSHTGRGANVLTF TGTGCCAGTAGTAGTCACACAGGGCGCGGGGCCAACGTCCTGACTTTC
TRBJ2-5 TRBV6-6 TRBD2 CASSLLAGGGETQYF TGTGCCAGCAGTTTACTAGCGGGAGGGGGCGAGACCCAGTACTTC
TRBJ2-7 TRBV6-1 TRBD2 CASTILAGGAYEQYF TGTGCCAGCACGATCTTGGCGGGAGGGGCCTACGAGCAGTACTTC
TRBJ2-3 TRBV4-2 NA CASSARAGPSTDTQYF TGTGCCAGCAGCGCGAGGGCGGGGCCAAGCACAGATACGCAGTATTTT
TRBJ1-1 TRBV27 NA CASSLTGNTEAFF TGTGCCAGCAGTCTGACTGGGAACACTGAAGCTTTCTTT
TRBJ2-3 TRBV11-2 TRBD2 CASSLITRGLAGVSDTQYF TGTGCCAGCAGCTTAATTACTCGAGGACTAGCGGGAGTCTCAGATACGCAGTATTTT
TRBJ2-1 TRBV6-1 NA CASSDLAGRQFF TGTGCCAGCAGTGATTTGGCGGGGAGACAGTTCTTC
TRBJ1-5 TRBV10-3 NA CAISETGGASNQPQHF TGTGCCATCAGTGAGACGGGAGGGGCTAGCAATCAGCCCCAGCATTTT
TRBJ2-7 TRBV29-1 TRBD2 CSVVLTSGISYEQYF TGCAGCGTCGTCTTGACTAGCGGGATTTCCTACGAGCAGTACTTC
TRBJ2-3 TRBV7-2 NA CASSAHLITDTQYF TGTGCCAGCAGCGCGCACTTGATCACAGATACGCAGTATTTT
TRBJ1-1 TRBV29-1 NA CSSGGDTEAFF TGCAGTTCGGGGGGGGACACTGAAGCTTTCTTT
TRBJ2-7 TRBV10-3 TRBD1 CAISETGTGVREQYF TGTGCCATCAGTGAAACCGGGACAGGGGTACGCGAGCAGTACTTC
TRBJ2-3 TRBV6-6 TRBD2 CASSLLAGSTDTQYF TGTGCCAGCAGTTTACTAGCGGGCAGCACAGATACGCAGTATTTT
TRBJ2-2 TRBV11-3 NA CASNHRRGTGELFF TGTGCCAGCAACCACAGGAGGGGCACCGGGGAGCTGTTTTTT
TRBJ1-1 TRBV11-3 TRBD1 CASSRDRLNTEAFF TGTGCCAGCAGCCGGGACAGACTGAACACTGAAGCTTTCTTT
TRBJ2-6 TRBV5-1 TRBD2 CASSLGLVRSGANVLTF TGCGCCAGCAGCCTGGGACTAGTTCGCTCTGGGGCCAACGTCCTGACTTTC
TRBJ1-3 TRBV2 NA CASSSSSGNTIYF TGTGCCAGCAGCTCGTCCTCTGGAAACACCATATATTTT
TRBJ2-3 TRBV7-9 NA CASSFTAGTTDTQYF TGTGCCAGCAGCTTCACGGCGGGGACCACAGATACGCAGTATTTT
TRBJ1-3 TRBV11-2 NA CASSLAGRQNTIYF TGTGCCAGCAGCTTAGCCGGGAGACAAAACACCATATATTTT
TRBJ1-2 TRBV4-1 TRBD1 CASSLRTGEYHYGYTF TGCGCCAGCAGCCTGAGGACAGGAGAGTATCACTATGGCTACACCTTC
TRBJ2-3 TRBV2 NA CASSEIGVVTDTQYF TGTGCCAGCAGTGAAATCGGGGTAGTCACAGATACGCAGTATTTT
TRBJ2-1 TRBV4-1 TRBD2 CASSPIAGGPSGGEQFF TGCGCCAGCAGCCCCATAGCGGGAGGGCCCTCCGGAGGTGAGCAGTTCTTC
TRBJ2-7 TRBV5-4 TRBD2 CASSRLAGEAYEQYF TGTGCCAGCAGCAGACTAGCGGGAGAAGCCTACGAGCAGTACTTC
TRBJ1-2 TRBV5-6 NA CASSLYRATGYTF TGTGCCAGCAGCTTGTACAGGGCTACGGGCTACACCTTC
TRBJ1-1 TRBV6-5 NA CASRQVNTEAFF TGTGCCAGTAGACAGGTGAACACTGAAGCTTTCTTT
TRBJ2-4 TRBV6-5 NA CASSYRGAKNIQYF TGTGCCAGCAGTTATCGAGGGGCCAAAAACATTCAGTACTTC
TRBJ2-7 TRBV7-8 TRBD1 CASSRDSLNEQYF TGTGCCAGCAGCCGGGACAGCCTAAACGAGCAGTACTTC
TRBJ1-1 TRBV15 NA CATSRDPGNTEAFF TGTGCCACCAGCAGAGATCCAGGGAACACTGAAGCTTTCTTT
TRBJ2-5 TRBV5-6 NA CASSGSAETQYF TGTGCCAGCAGCGGGAGTGCAGAGACCCAGTACTTC
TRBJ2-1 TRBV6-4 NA CASSPGGSYNEQFF TGTGCCAGCAGTCCTGGGGGGTCCTACAATGAGCAGTTCTTC
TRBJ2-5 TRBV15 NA CATSRVISGRETQYF TGTGCCACCAGCAGAGTAATATCAGGCCGGGAGACCCAGTACTTC
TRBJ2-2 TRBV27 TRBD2 CASRPSSGRAPGELFF TGTGCCAGCAGACCTTCTAGCGGGAGGGCCCCCGGGGAGCTGTTTTTT
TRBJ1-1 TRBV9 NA CASSVAVSHTEAFF TGTGCCAGCAGCGTAGCTGTGAGTCACACTGAAGCTTTCTTT
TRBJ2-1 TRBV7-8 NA CASSSTRGSTYNEQFF TGTGCCAGCAGCTCCACCAGAGGATCTACCTACAATGAGCAGTTCTTC
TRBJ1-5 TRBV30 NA CAWSQGNQPQHF TGTGCCTGGTCCCAGGGAAATCAGCCCCAGCATTTT
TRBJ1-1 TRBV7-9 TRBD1 CASSLSGQGPEAFF TGTGCCAGCAGCTTATCGGGACAGGGTCCTGAAGCTTTCTTT
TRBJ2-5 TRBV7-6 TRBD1 CASSPRQGTIKETQYF TGTGCCAGCAGCCCCCGACAGGGGACCATAAAAGAGACCCAGTACTTC
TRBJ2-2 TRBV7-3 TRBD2 CASSLIGGDYTGELFF TGTGCCAGCAGCTTAATCGGGGGGGATTACACCGGGGAGCTGTTTTTT
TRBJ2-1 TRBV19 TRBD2 CASSQGLAGGYNEQFF TGTGCCAGTAGCCAAGGACTAGCGGGGGGATACAATGAGCAGTTCTTC
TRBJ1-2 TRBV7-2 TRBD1 CASEKGTGVGYTF TGTGCCAGTGAGAAAGGGACAGGGGTCGGCTACACCTTC
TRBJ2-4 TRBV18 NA CASSPRAEKAKNIQYF TGTGCCAGCTCACCACGAGCGGAGAAAGCCAAAAACATTCAGTACTTC
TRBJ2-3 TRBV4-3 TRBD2 CASSQDFSGGADTQYF TGCGCCAGCAGCCAAGATTTTAGCGGGGGGGCAGATACGCAGTATTTT